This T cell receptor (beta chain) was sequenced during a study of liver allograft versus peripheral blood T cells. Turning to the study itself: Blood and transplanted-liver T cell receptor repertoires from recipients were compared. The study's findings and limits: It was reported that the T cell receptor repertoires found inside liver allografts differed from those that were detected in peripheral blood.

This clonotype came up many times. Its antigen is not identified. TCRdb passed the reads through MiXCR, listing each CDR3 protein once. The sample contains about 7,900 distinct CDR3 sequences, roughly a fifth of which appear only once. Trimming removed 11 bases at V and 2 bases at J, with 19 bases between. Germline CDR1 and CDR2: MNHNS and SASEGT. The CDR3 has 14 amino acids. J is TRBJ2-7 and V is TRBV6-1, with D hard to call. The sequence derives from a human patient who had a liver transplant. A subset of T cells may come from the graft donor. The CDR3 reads CALRRDRIAYEQYF. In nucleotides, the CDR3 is TGTGCCCTCAGACGAGACCGCATTGCCTACGAGCAGTACTTC.